This entry describes one T cell receptor beta chain. The clone's antigen remains unknown. Base qualities were left out, and no much larger clone turns up one base away. The data stem from a study of T cell responses to AZD1222 COVID-19 vaccine (dated by TCRdb to the early 2020s). About the study as a whole: Because spike-specific TCR depth and breadth did not differ between the two schedules, AZD1222 recipients who got a second dose at roughly 4 weeks were pooled with those who got a second dose at roughly 12 weeks. TCR sequencing was performed for some 250 trial participants, of whom 200 to 210 were given two doses of AZD1222 and around 25 were given two doses of MenACWY control vaccine. Trial participants were enrolled by age into 18-55, 56-69 and 70-plus year subgroups, with roughly 160, 29 and 62 TCR-sequenced participants respectively. On the study overall, not on this receptor specifically: Because no day 14 peak-response samples were available, repertoires were characterized only after the peak T cell response. Nearly half of unique spike-specific TCRs reportedly recognized epitopes outside regions mutated in the B.1.351 and B.1.1.7 variants. After two AZD1222 doses, both the breadth and the depth of spike-specific TCRs were significantly higher than at day 0 and than in MenACWY recipients. The whole spike protein was spanned by vaccine-associated CD4 TCRs, and dominant responses were seen in regions 160-218 and 743-854. Conclusions about previously exposed vaccinees were limited because only six AZD1222 recipients were SARS-CoV-2 seropositive at baseline. In the small 56-69-year group, the increase in depth fell short of significance, most likely because of low power. Participants were mostly white British and included more females than males, and it was suggested by the authors that clonal diversity may have been underestimated.

The CDR3 regions of human TCRbeta chains were analyzed by immunosequencing. On the study's bioinformatics: TCRs in the repertoires were compared against a reference library of SARS-CoV-2-specific TCRs that had been generated with the MIRA antigen-specificity platform. Breadth was defined as the fraction of unique TCRs that were SARS-CoV-2-associated, and depth was defined as the fraction of total T cells that were SARS-CoV-2-associated. Each spike-specific TCR was assigned to its reactive spike region and to a CD4 or CD8 class using the MIRA data. Log10-transformed breadth and depth values were compared by one-way ANOVA with Sidak's multiple comparisons tests. Not all clones reach the TCRdb copy of this immuneACCESS table, which keeps in-frame sequences only. Checked studies attribute under half of the gap to unresolved V genes and leave the rest unexplained. The D gene and trimming were derived from the DNA, and the V and J assignments and clone size from that table. The sample table shows tens of thousands of clones, and roughly 80% are seen once. The ten largest clones represent over 20% of the sample.

The sample's time point label is to be understood as: baseline before first vaccination. The vaccinee samples were drawn from two UK trials, COV001 and COV002, one of which was a single-blind randomized controlled phase 2/3 trial testing AZD1222 (ChAdOx1 nCoV-19) in healthy adults. For TCRbeta chain sequencing, PBMC samples were collected from trial participants at day 0 and at day 28 after the second dose. At the junction V is shortened by 1 base and J by 2 bases, with 11 bases in between. Reading the germline V gene gives CDR1 SGHDT and CDR2 YYEEEE. The CDR3 measures 15 amino acids from cysteine to phenylalanine. Solely the CDR3 DNA is kept, with 45 bases framed from the first base.

Material: peripheral blood, obtained on day 0 of AZD1222 vaccination. This receptor was obtained from an adult in good health. Rearrangement joined TRBV5-6 to TRBJ2-3; the D gene cannot be resolved reliably. CDR3 sequence: CASSLSWSDTDTQYF. The DNA sequence is as follows: TGTGCCAGCAGCTTGAGTTGGTCAGACACAGATACGCAGTATTTT.